What follows describes a single T cell receptor beta chain. The CDR3 is made up of 15 amino acids. Unmatched junction bases numbered 9, after V lost 5 bases and J lost 3 bases. Per germline, CDR1 SGHTA and CDR2 FQGNSA. It was during active infection that Seattle patients were enrolled and then longitudinally followed. The record originates from a study of blood T cell repertoires in COVID-19. Study as a whole: Samples representing acute and convalescent COVID-19 were sourced from the United States, Italy and Spain.

Original processing methods: Estimation of nucleated cell counts relied on the amplification of reference gene primers. Profiled with immunoSEQ multiplex PCR; TCRdb holds only in-frame clones, not every one. V, J and clone size were drawn from that table, and D and trimming were deduced from the DNA. The sample contains around 310,000 clones, around 90% of which appear only once. Sequencing was performed on peripheral blood. The receptor was isolated from a woman aged 40 to 50 with COVID-19, enrolled during active disease. The chain recombines TRBV7-2 with TRBJ1-1; 7 nucleotides agree with TRBD1. The CDR3 sequence: CASSPRQGTYTEAFF. CDR3 bases: TGTGCCAGCAGCCCGCGACAGGGTACTTACACTGAAGCTTTCTTT.